The 18 T cell receptor beta chains below come from one sample, sequenced in a study of PD-1 blockade in classical Hodgkin lymphoma. Profiled with immunoSEQ multiplex PCR; TCRdb holds only in-frame clones, not every one. The sample includes roughly 7,000 clones, approximately 85% of them seen just once. Exposure to brentuximab vedotin varied, and each patient had relapsed following autologous stem cell transplantation. Sequenced material: peripheral blood mononuclear cells (PBMCs), taken at baseline. The receptors originated from a human donor with classical Hodgkin lymphoma.

In its sample, this clone was seen once. The chain uses TRBV29-1 and TRBJ1-4, with a possible D match to TRBD1 (5 bases). The CDR3 is 14 residues long. V was cut by 7 bases and J by 6 bases, with 18 bases left in between. Germline V gene data show CDR1 as SQVTM and CDR2 as ANQGSEA. Written as DNA, the CDR3 is TGCAGCGCCGTCAGGGTTTTGGGTGATGAAAAACTGTTTTTT. As protein: CSAVRVLGDEKLFF.

The V and J genes are TRBV28 and TRBJ1-6; a weak D match, TRBD1 (6 bases). The V gene lost 4 bases and the J gene lost 8 bases, with 9 bases spanning the gap. This CDR3 is 13 amino acids long. Germline assignment: CDR1 MDHEN and CDR2 SYDVKM. CDR3 nucleotide sequence: TGTGCCAGCAGTTCCCCAGGGGATTCACCCCTCCACTTT. It yields the protein CASSSPGDSPLHF.

The genes are TRBV19 and TRBJ2-2; D tentatively fits TRBD1 or TRBD2 (5 bases each). The V gene's germline CDR1 is LNHDA and CDR2 SQIVND (reference sequence). Trimming left V 7 bases short and J 6 bases short, with 18 bases between. This CDR3 is 15 amino acids long. CDR3 protein: CASTTGRRGSGELFF. The CDR3 DNA reads as TGTGCCAGTACCACGGGACGCCGGGGATCCGGGGAGCTGTTTTTT.

CDR3 in amino acids: CASSEATGPGAQYF. As DNA, the CDR3 is TGTGCCAGCAGTGAAGCGACCGGGCCGGGGGCCCAGTACTTC. The V call is TRBV2, the J call TRBJ2-5, with D possibly matching TRBD2 (6 bases). This CDR3 spans 14 amino acids. V was trimmed by 0 bases and J by 9 bases, leaving 14 bases between them. The V gene's germline CDR1 is SNHLY and CDR2 FYNNEI.

The rearrangement uses TRBV18 and TRBJ1-3, with no clear D. From germline, CDR1 is KGHSH and CDR2 LQKENI. This CDR3 contains 16 residues. The V and J ends lost 3 bases and 4 bases respectively, with 16 bases between them. Here the CDR3 reads CASSPDRRNLGNTIYF. The CDR3 DNA reads as TGTGCCAGCTCACCGGACCGGAGGAATCTCGGAAACACCATATATTTT.

The chain links TRBV11-3 to TRBJ2-1; perhaps TRBD1 as D (6 bases). Germline loops: CDR1 SGHNT, CDR2 YENEEA. The CDR3 consists of 16 residues. The V end lost 0 bases, the J end lost 10 bases, and 19 bases lay between the germline ends. CDR3 in DNA: TGTGCCAGCAGCTTAGAGCTAGGGGGTCTGTCCCACGAGCAGTTCTTC. Amino acids: CASSLELGGLSHEQFF.

The genes are TRBV4-2 and TRBJ2-1; D gene ambiguous. This CDR3 comprises 15 residues. Germline-derived CDR1 and CDR2 are LGHNA and YNFKEQ. Deletions cut 5 bases from V and 3 bases from J, with 14 bases between. The CDR3 nucleotides read TGTGCCAGCAGCTCGACATCTGGCGGCTACAATGAGCAGTTCTTC. Its protein product is CASSSTSGGYNEQFF.

This clone was picked up a small number of times. The V call is TRBV29-1, the J call TRBJ2-7; TRBD1 or TRBD2 may be the D gene (6 bases each). This CDR3 region has 15 residues. Germline V gene data show CDR1 as SQVTM and CDR2 as ANQGSEA. V gave up 4 bases and J gave up 5 bases, with 21 bases separating them. This CDR3 is CSVGGAGSGADEQYF. CDR3 in DNA: TGCAGCGTTGGGGGGGCAGGTTCAGGTGCCGACGAGCAGTACTTC.

The rearrangement links TRBV13 to TRBJ2-7, with 7 bases lining up with TRBD2. From germline, CDR1 is PRHDT and CDR2 FYEKMQ (reference sequence). J was trimmed by 0 bases and V by 6 bases; bases with no gene match: 5. The CDR3 runs 14 residues. The CDR3 nucleotides are TGTGCCAGCAGTAAGCGGGAAAGCTCCTACGAGCAGTACTTC. Translated: CASSKRESSYEQYF.

The chain recombines TRBV28 with TRBJ2-5, with 8 bases fitting TRBD2. Trimming cost V 1 base and J 0 bases; bases outside gene matches: 19. Germline V gene data show CDR1 as MDHEN and CDR2 as SYDVKM. The CDR3 runs to 21 residues. In nucleotides, the CDR3 is TGTGCCAGCAGTTTATCACTAGCGGTACCTATGAGGGGCCGTCACCAAGAGACCCAGTACTTC. This gives the protein CASSLSLAVPMRGRHQETQYF.

This rearrangement joins TRBV7-3 to TRBJ2-5; maybe TRBD1 (5 bases). Between the trimmed V and J ends, which lost 5 bases and 5 bases, there was a span of 12 bases. This CDR3 is built from 13 residues. Germline CDR1 SGHTA, CDR2 FQGTGA. The CDR3 nucleotides are TGTGCCAGCAGCGGCGACAGCCAGGAGACCCAGTACTTC. Amino acids: CASSGDSQETQYF.

The V gene is TRBV6-9, the J gene TRBJ2-5; 9 nucleotides agree with TRBD2. Germline V lookup: CDR1 MNHGY, CDR2 SVAAGI. This CDR3 region has 15 residues. J lost 5 bases, V lost 4 bases, and 8 bases had no gene match. The CDR3 DNA reads as TGTGCCAGCAGTTGGTGCGGGAGGGGGGATGAGACCCAGTACTTC. Its protein product is CASSWCGRGDETQYF.

J is TRBJ2-1 and V is TRBV19; D not certain. Germline CDR1 is LNHDA and CDR2 is SQIVND (reference sequence). CDR3 length: 12 amino acids. Trimming shortened V by 3 bases and J by 7 bases, and 7 bases separated the two germline ends. CDR3 amino acids: CASSIVPNEQFF. CDR3 DNA: TGTGCCAGTAGTATTGTGCCTAATGAGCAGTTCTTC.

The V gene is TRBV5-6, the J gene TRBJ2-1, with D tentatively TRBD1 or TRBD2 (5 bases each). V gave up 0 bases and J gave up 8 bases, with 9 bases separating them. CDR3 length: 13 residues. The germline gives CDR1 SGHDT, CDR2 YYEEEE. The CDR3, as DNA: TGTGCCAGCAGCTTGGGAGGGGTCCATGAGCAGTTCTTC. The encoded protein is CASSLGGVHEQFF.

The DNA of the CDR3 is TGTGCCAGCGCCCCCTGGACGGGACAGGGCAATCAGCCCCAGCATTTT. Translation gives CASAPWTGQGNQPQHF. This rearrangement joins TRBV28 to TRBJ1-5; 8 bases align to TRBD1. CDR1 and CDR2 (germline): MDHEN, SYDVKM. Trimming cost V 8 bases and J 2 bases; bases outside gene matches: 11. The CDR3 length is 16 residues.

The chain uses TRBV5-4 and TRBJ2-5; TRBD2 matches 11 bases. The CDR3 is made up of 16 amino acids. The ends lost 4 bases at V and 0 bases at J; junction bases unmatched: 5. From germline, CDR1 is SGHNT and CDR2 YYREEE (reference sequence). The CDR3 spells CASSRRLAGNQETQYF. The CDR3 DNA reads TGTGCCAGCAGCCGGAGACTAGCGGGAAACCAAGAGACCCAGTACTTC.

J is TRBJ2-7 and V is TRBV27; TRBD2 matches at 11 bases. The V segment lost 5 bases and the J segment 2 bases; nucleotides outside the gene matches: 5. CDR3 size: 15 residues. Germline V gene data show CDR1 as MNHEY and CDR2 as SMNVEV (reference sequence). DNA of the CDR3: TGTGCCAGCAGTATACTAGCGGGAGTGCCCTACGAGCAGTACTTC. Amino acid sequence: CASSILAGVPYEQYF.

This sequence joins TRBV30 and TRBJ2-3; TRBD2 aligns across 10 bases. Germline CDR1 reads GTSNPN; CDR2 reads SVGIG (reference sequence). Trimming cost V 1 base and J 4 bases; bases outside gene matches: 14. The CDR3 covers 18 residues. The DNA of the CDR3 is TGTGCCTGGAGTGACCTAGCGGGAGTAGGAGTAGAAGCAGATACGCAGTATTTT. Its translation is CAWSDLAGVGVEADTQYF.